This TCR beta chain is from a study of post-analysis software for immune sequencing data. Whole-study context: Relapsing-remitting, secondary progressive and progressive-relapsing forms of multiple sclerosis all featured among disease courses.

Trimming cost V 7 bases and J 4 bases; bases outside gene matches: 4. The CDR3 spans 13 residues. The germline CDR1 and CDR2 sequences are MNHNY and SVGAGI (reference sequence). Regarding the study as a whole: In patients, TRBV5-6, TRBV5-1 and TRBV20-1 belonged to roughly 5 TRBV segments found more frequently than in controls. Strong same-batch co-clustering of samples appeared with F measure clustering. Compared with controls, patients showed significantly lower normalized Chao1 diversity.

Concerning this clonotype itself: Its antigen is undetermined.

TCR beta libraries were prepared from cDNA with unique molecular identifiers. Input populations of about 0.85 to 11 million T cells gave rise to approximately 500,000 cDNA molecules. Each CDR3 protein gets one entry after TCRdb re-called the PCR reads with MiXCR. The data contain roughly 670,000 distinct CDR3 sequences, 55% to 70% of them singletons. The gene calls are TRBV6-6 and TRBJ1-5; 7 positions agree with TRBD1. This clonotype was sampled from a girl aged 2 to 10 with multiple sclerosis. Sequenced sample: blood. In DNA form, the CDR3 reads TGTGCCAGCAAGACAGGGCGAAATCAGCCCCAGCATTTT. This encodes CASKTGRNQPQHF.